This T cell receptor (beta chain) was captured in a study of blood T cell repertoires in COVID-19 (TCRdb year 2020). For the wider study: The collaborator samples originated in the United States, Italy and Spain and spanned the acute and convalescent phases of COVID-19. The material from the prospective study consisted of cDNA or gDNA derived from T cells, B-cell-depleted T cells, or PBMCs. Deeply sampled blood TCRbeta repertoires from subjects exposed to, actively infected with, or recovered from COVID-19 were included in the dataset. The repertoires were released in a freely available public database meant as a resource for research on the immune response to SARS-CoV-2. The samples were drawn from two sources: the first 160 participants of the ongoing ImmuneRACE study, and some 1,300 subjects contributed by 6 global collaborators. Nearly every sample came with metadata listing a de-identified subject ID, COVID-19 status, age in years and sex. HLA class I and class II types, where available, came from metadata supplied by the sample provider rather than from assay-based typing. Findings and caveats that apply to the study as a whole: The quantity of clinical and demographic metadata differed by source and by participant and was supplied without curation.

Of note for this clone: Its antigen is unknown. Base quality data are lacking; no much larger clone is found one base away.

Whole blood was collected in K2EDTA tubes by collaborating institutions according to the institutions' own protocols. For TCRbeta analysis, collaborators shipped samples in one of three forms: frozen whole blood, isolated PBMCs, or DNA extracted from either of those sample types. TCRbeta CDR3 regions were amplified from genomic DNA by means of the immunoSEQ Assay, a bias-controlled multiplex PCR. Processing in the source paper ran as follows. The number of nucleated cells in each sample was estimated from the amplification of reference gene primers within the assay. To quantify the absolute abundance of each unique TCRbeta CDR3 rearrangement, sequence reads were collapsed and filtered. For each sample, productive Simpson clonality was calculated as the square root of Simpson's diversity index over productive rearrangements. TCRdb stores this immuneACCESS table with in-frame sequences only. Part of the clones is absent; in the studies checked, under half of the shortfall reflects unresolved V genes, and no reason is known for the rest. D and trimming were read from the DNA, whereas the V and J calls and clone size are those reported in that table. For this sample there are over 100,000 clones; around four fifths appear just once. The top ten clonotypes cover around 16% of the sample.

CDR1 SNHLY and CDR2 FYNNEI are derived from the germline V gene. Including the terminal cysteine and phenylalanine, the CDR3 comprises 15 residues. The only DNA kept is the CDR3, 45 bases in frame from the first base. V is pared back by 5 bases and J by 6 bases, with 18 bases lying between the germline termini. The chain links TRBV2 with TRBJ2-3, with TRBD2 tentatively as D gene (7 bases match). Sequenced input: peripheral blood. This TCR came from a man aged 55 to 69 with active or convalescent COVID-19. The DNA reads as follows: TGTGCCAGCAGTTGGGGGGGGCAGGCGCGGGATACGCAGTATTTT. This encodes CASSWGGQARDTQYF.